This T cell receptor beta chain was captured by sequencing in a study of cytomegalovirus exposure and HLA in healthy donors. Overall study results and limits: Subsequent analysis showed first-cohort TCR clusters tending to co-occur in 120 validation repertoires.

Assay: immunoSEQ multiplex PCR; the TCRdb copy retains only in-frame clones and omits some. The sample lists fewer than 200,000 clones, about 89% occurring once. A note on this clone: The target antigen is unknown.

Separate from the approximately 650-subject first cohort, the roughly 110-subject validation cohort was the one that the donors belonged to. There are 17 residues in the CDR3. From germline, CDR1 is MGHRA and CDR2 YSYEKL. V lost 5 bases and J lost 0; bases outside the gene matches: 10. The clonotype was recovered from a man between 25 and 39 years old in good health and CMV-seropositive. The chain uses TRBV4-1 and TRBJ2-1, with 7 bases that match TRBD1. Material for sequencing was PBMCs. The DNA for the CDR3 is TGCGCCAGCAGCGGGACAGCGCTATCGCTCTCCTACAATGAGCAGTTCTTC. Residues: CASSGTALSLSYNEQFF.